Below, 24 T cell receptor beta chains from the same sample are listed, as sequenced in a study of blood T cell repertoires in COVID-19. Clones were sequenced by immunoSEQ multiplex PCR, and TCRdb holds only the in-frame ones, with some missing. The repertoire consists of around 67,000 clones, with around nine tenths occurring once and the leading ten covering around 9.1%. Sample: peripheral blood. These receptors all stem from a human donor in a cohort sampled during active COVID-19.

The J gene is TRBJ1-1, the V gene TRBV30; D uncertain. The CDR3 totals 14 residues. V lost 4 bases, J lost 0 bases, and 12 bases lay in between. Germline V gene lookup returns CDR1 GTSNPN and CDR2 SVGIG (reference sequence). The CDR3: CAWMREIMNTEAFF. Written as DNA, the CDR3 is TGTGCCTGGATGAGGGAAATTATGAACACTGAAGCTTTCTTT.

V is TRBV11-2 and J is TRBJ2-7; D may be TRBD1 (7 bases). V lost 6 bases and J 4 bases, leaving 22 bases between the germline ends. CDR1 is SGHAT, CDR2 FQNNGV, per germline. The length of the CDR3 is 16 residues. The CDR3 DNA follows: TGTGCCAGCAGTCCTAGTAGGCGGGACAGAGGATACGAGCAGTACTTC. Translated, it gives CASSPSRRDRGYEQYF.

The CDR3 spells CASSPPQGLDYGYTF. The CDR3 bases are TGTGCCAGCTCACCACCTCAGGGGCTGGACTATGGCTACACCTTC. The chain couples TRBV18 to TRBJ1-2; weak D call: TRBD1 (6 bases). This CDR3 is 15 amino acids long. Trimming stripped 0 bases from V and 3 bases from J, with 11 bases between. Germline V CDR1 and CDR2: KGHSH, LQKENI.

In its sample, this clone was seen once. CDR3 DNA sequence: TGTGCCAGCAGCCGACAGGGGGCAGCCCTCCACTTT. Translating it yields CASSRQGAALHF. The chain carries TRBV7-9 and TRBJ1-6; the match to TRBD1 covers 10 bases. V gave up 5 bases and J gave up 14 bases; unmatched junction bases: 3. Germline-derived CDR1 and CDR2 are SEHNR and FQNEAQ (reference sequence). CDR3 length: 12 amino acids.

The rearrangement joins TRBV5-1 to TRBJ1-2, with 10 bases fitting TRBD1. Germline CDR1 and CDR2: SGHRS and YFSETQ. J gave up 6 bases and V 3 bases, and 8 bases lay outside the gene matches. This CDR3 has 15 amino acids. CDR3 protein: CASSYRQGALDGYTF. The CDR3 DNA sequence: TGCGCCAGCAGCTATCGACAGGGGGCCCTGGATGGCTACACCTTC. The whole variable domain, filled in from reference TRBV5-1 and TRBJ1-2, reads KAGVTQTPRYLIKTRGQQVTLSCSPISGHRSVSWYQQTPGQGLQFLFEYFSETQRNKGNFPGRFSGRQFSNSRSEMNVSTLELGDSALYLCASSYRQGALDGYTFGSGTRLTVV.

The genes are TRBV28 and TRBJ1-2; no firm D call. Germline V gene lookup returns CDR1 MDHEN and CDR2 SYDVKM. The V and J ends lost 5 bases and 5 bases respectively, with 12 bases between them. The CDR3 is made up of 13 amino acids. The CDR3 DNA follows: TGTGCCAGCAGTCCCCCAGGTCCATATGGCTACACCTTC. Protein product: CASSPPGPYGYTF.

V and J are TRBV6-5 and TRBJ2-7; 9 nucleotides match TRBD2. There are 15 residues in the CDR3. Germline CDR1 MNHEY, CDR2 SVGAGI. Unmatched junction bases numbered 4, after V lost 0 bases and J lost 4 bases. CDR3 sequence reads: CASSYSLAGLYEQYF. The CDR3 DNA reads TGTGCCAGCAGTTACTCCCTAGCGGGGTTATACGAGCAGTACTTC.

In this sample, this clone turned up once. The chain links TRBV5-4 to TRBJ2-5; TRBD1 aligns across 7 bases. CDR1 and CDR2 from the germline V gene are SGHNT and YYREEE (reference sequence). This CDR3 region has 15 residues. Trimming at V came to 2 bases and at J to 4 bases, leaving 8 bases not matched to a gene. The CDR3 DNA follows: TGTGCCAGCAGCTTACACAGGGGTTTGTCAGAGACCCAGTACTTC. This codes for CASSLHRGLSETQYF.

The chain joins TRBV27 to TRBJ2-7; 7 bases map to TRBD2. The V gene's germline CDR1 is MNHEY and CDR2 SMNVEV (reference sequence). Germline trimming cut 4 bases from V and 7 bases from J; bases unmatched to any gene: 4. CDR3 length: 12 amino acids. CDR3 protein: CASSWLGGEQYF. As DNA, the CDR3 is TGTGCCAGCAGTTGGCTGGGAGGGGAGCAGTACTTC.

This chain uses TRBV28 with TRBJ2-7, with D tentatively TRBD2 (6 bases). V was cut by 2 bases and J by 6 bases, with 17 bases left in between. The germline V gene encodes CDR1 MDHEN and CDR2 SYDVKM. The CDR3 totals 15 residues. CDR3 in amino acids: CASSLPRWGDGEQYF. The CDR3 DNA is TGTGCCAGCAGTTTACCCCGGTGGGGGGATGGCGAGCAGTACTTC.

The chain joins TRBV11-2 to TRBJ2-7; TRBD2 aligns across 9 bases. CDR3 length: 16 residues. V shed 0 bases, J shed 0 bases, and the junction held 3 bases outside the gene matches. Germline lookup yields CDR1 SGHAT and CDR2 FQNNGV. As DNA, the CDR3 is TGTGCCAGCAGCTTAGAGAAGCGGGGGGCCTCCTACGAGCAGTACTTC. Translated: CASSLEKRGASYEQYF.

This chain joins TRBV30 and TRBJ1-6; weak D call: TRBD1 (6 bases). The CDR3 runs 15 residues. The ends were cut back, 7 bases at V and 0 bases at J, with 13 bases in the middle. Per the germline V gene, CDR1 is GTSNPN and CDR2 is SVGIG (reference sequence). The CDR3 DNA reads as TGTGCCTACGGACAGTTCAGCTCCTATAATTCACCCCTCCACTTT. This translates into CAYGQFSSYNSPLHF.

This chain links TRBV6-5 with TRBJ2-7, with TRBD1 as a possible D gene (5 bases). V lost 4 bases and J lost 2, with 12 bases in between. This CDR3 region has 14 residues. Germline CDR1 is MNHEY and CDR2 is SVGAGI. CDR3 protein: CASSSQGFAYEQYF. In DNA, the CDR3 is TGTGCCAGCAGTTCCCAGGGATTCGCCTACGAGCAGTACTTC.

The V gene is TRBV4-2, the J gene TRBJ1-3; TRBD1 agrees at 9 bases. V gave up 1 base and J gave up 5 bases; unmatched junction bases: 6. Germline assignment: CDR1 LGHNA and CDR2 YNFKEQ. There are 16 residues in the CDR3. CDR3 sequence: CASSQVRQGGRNTIYF. The CDR3 DNA is TGTGCCAGCAGCCAAGTTCGACAGGGGGGTCGAAACACCATATATTTT.

The genes are TRBV5-1 and TRBJ2-7, with 7 positions matching TRBD1. Per the germline V gene, CDR1 is SGHRS and CDR2 is YFSETQ. Losses at the gene ends were 4 bases for V and 5 bases for J; bases not matched to a gene: 9. The CDR3 covers 14 residues. CDR3: CASSPRTGSDEQYF. In DNA form, the CDR3 reads TGCGCCAGCAGCCCGAGGACAGGATCGGACGAGCAGTACTTC.

V gene TRBV12-5 combines with J gene TRBJ2-6; D remains unclear. CDR3 length: 14 residues. Germline V gene sequence: CDR1 LGHNT, CDR2 FRNRAP. V was cut by 7 bases and J by 2 bases, with 9 bases left in between. CDR3 DNA: TGTGCTAGTGTGTCGGTCCCTGGGGCCAACGTCCTGACTTTC. Its translation: CASVSVPGANVLTF.

This clone was observed a single time. The V and J genes are TRBV4-3 and TRBJ2-1, with 9 bases aligning to TRBD1. The V segment lost 2 bases and the J segment 9 bases; nucleotides outside the gene matches: 17. This CDR3 is built from 18 residues. CDR1 is LGHNA and CDR2 is YSLEER in the germline V gene. The CDR3 spells CASSQSNPGTGIGAEQFF. The CDR3 nucleotides are TGCGCCAGCAGCCAATCTAATCCCGGGACAGGGATTGGGGCTGAGCAGTTCTTC.

The J gene is TRBJ1-1, the V gene TRBV3-1 (or the pseudogene TRBV3-2); D gene ambiguous. Germline V gene data show CDR1 as LGHDT and CDR2 as YNNKEL (reference sequence). This CDR3 comprises 14 residues. V shed 2 bases and J shed 4 bases, with 11 bases lying between them. The CDR3 sequence is CASSQFGGGTEAFF. DNA of the CDR3: TGTGCCAGCAGCCAATTTGGAGGAGGCACTGAAGCTTTCTTT.

This rearrangement joins TRBV19 to TRBJ1-4; TRBD1 is a possible D gene (5 bases). V lost 7 bases, J lost 3 bases, and 12 bases lay in between. Germline V CDR1 and CDR2: LNHDA, SQIVND (reference sequence). The CDR3 runs 14 residues. The CDR3 protein is CASISGEPNEKLFF. CDR3 DNA: TGTGCCAGTATCTCGGGGGAGCCTAATGAAAAACTGTTTTTT. Looking up the rest from reference TRBV19 and TRBJ1-4 gives the full variable domain: DGGITQSPKYLFRKEGQNVTLSCEQNLNHDAMYWYRQDPGQGLRLIYYSQIVNDFQKGDIAEGYSVSREKKESFPLTVTSAQKNPTAFYLCASISGEPNEKLFFGSGTQLSVL.

The chain carries TRBV29-1 and TRBJ2-7; TRBD1 matches at 9 bases. Germline CDR1 SQVTM, CDR2 ANQGSEA. This CDR3 contains 15 residues. The V gene end was trimmed by 3 bases and the J gene end by 4 bases; junction bases not matched to a gene: 10. CDR3 sequence: CSVEVYGQGSYEQYF. The CDR3 nucleotides are TGCAGCGTTGAGGTCTATGGACAGGGGTCGTACGAGCAGTACTTC.

The CDR3 nucleotides are TGTGCCAGTAGTGCTTACACCGGGACAGGTTCTGGAAACACCATATATTTT. Protein sequence: CASSAYTGTGSGNTIYF. The chain combines TRBV19 with TRBJ1-3; 8 bases fit TRBD1. The CDR3 contains 17 residues. The V segment lost 5 bases and the J segment 1 base; nucleotides outside the gene matches: 10. Germline V gene sequence: CDR1 LNHDA, CDR2 SQIVND (reference sequence).

A word on this clone: Compared with germline, one end of the junction differs, possibly owing to a read error. CDR3 amino acids: CASGQGAEAF. The CDR3 DNA reads TGTGCCAGCGGACAGGGGGCGGAGGCCTTC. The J gene is TRBJ1-2, the V gene TRBV6-5; 11 nucleotides agree with TRBD1. The CDR3 runs 10 residues. The germline V gene has CDR1 MNHEY and CDR2 SVGAGI.

This chain connects TRBV12-3 or TRBV12-4 to TRBJ1-2; no firm D call. The germline V and J ends were trimmed by 4 bases and 2 bases, with 5 bases remaining between them. CDR3 size: 12 residues. The CDR3: CASSYGNYGYTF. CDR3 nucleotides: TGTGCCAGCAGTTACGGGAACTATGGCTACACCTTC.

This chain connects TRBV4-3 to TRBJ1-1, with 11 bases matching TRBD1. V was pared by 2 bases and J by 4 bases, with 3 bases of the junction left unmatched. CDR3 length: 15 residues. Germline-derived CDR1 and CDR2 are LGHNA and YSLEER. In DNA form, the CDR3 reads TGCGCCAGCAGCCAAAAAGGGACAGGGGGCACTGAAGCTTTCTTT. Translated: CASSQKGTGGTEAFF.